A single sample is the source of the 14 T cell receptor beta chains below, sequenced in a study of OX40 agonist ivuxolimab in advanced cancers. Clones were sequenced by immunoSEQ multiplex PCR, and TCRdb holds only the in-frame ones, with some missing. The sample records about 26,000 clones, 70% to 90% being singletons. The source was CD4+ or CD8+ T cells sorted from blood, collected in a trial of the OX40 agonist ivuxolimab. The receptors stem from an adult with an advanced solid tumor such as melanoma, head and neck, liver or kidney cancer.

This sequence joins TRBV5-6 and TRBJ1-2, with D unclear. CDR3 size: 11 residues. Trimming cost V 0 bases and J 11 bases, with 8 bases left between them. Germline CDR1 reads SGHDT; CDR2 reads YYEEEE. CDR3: CASSLASSYTF. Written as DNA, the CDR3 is TGTGCCAGCAGCTTGGCCTCGAGTTACACCTTC.

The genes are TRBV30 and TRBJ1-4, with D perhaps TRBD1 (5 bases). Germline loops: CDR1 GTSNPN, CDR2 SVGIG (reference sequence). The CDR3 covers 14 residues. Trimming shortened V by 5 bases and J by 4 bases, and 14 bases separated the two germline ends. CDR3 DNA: TGTGCCTGGGGGGGACCGACGATTAATGAAAAACTGTTTTTT. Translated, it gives CAWGGPTINEKLFF.

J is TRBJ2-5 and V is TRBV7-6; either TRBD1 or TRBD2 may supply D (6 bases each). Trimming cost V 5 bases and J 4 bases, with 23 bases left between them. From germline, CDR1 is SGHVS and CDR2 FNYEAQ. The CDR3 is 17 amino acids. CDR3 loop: CASSVAGLTGTIETQYF. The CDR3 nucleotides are TGTGCCAGCAGCGTCGCAGGACTAACAGGGACGATAGAGACCCAGTACTTC.

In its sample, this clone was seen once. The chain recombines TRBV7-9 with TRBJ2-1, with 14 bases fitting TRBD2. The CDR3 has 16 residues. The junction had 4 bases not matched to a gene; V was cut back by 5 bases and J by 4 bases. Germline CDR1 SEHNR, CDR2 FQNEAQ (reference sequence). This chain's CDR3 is CASSPGTSGSYNEQFF. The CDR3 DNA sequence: TGTGCCAGCAGCCCAGGGACTAGCGGGAGTTACAATGAGCAGTTCTTC. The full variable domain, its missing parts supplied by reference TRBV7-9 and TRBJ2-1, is DTGVSQNPRHKITKRGQNVTFRCDPISEHNRLYWYRQTLGQGPEFLTYFQNEAQLEKSRLLSDRFSAERPKGSFSTLEIQRTEQGDSAMYLCASSPGTSGSYNEQFFGPGTRLTVL.

As DNA, the CDR3 is TGTGCCAGCAGCGTAGGAGCGGGAGGGCGCACAGATACGCAGTATTTT. Translated, it gives CASSVGAGGRTDTQYF. This rearrangement joins TRBV9 to TRBJ2-3; TRBD2 agrees at 10 bases. Germline CDR1 reads SGDLS; CDR2 reads YYNGEE. This CDR3 is built from 16 residues. Trimming at V came to 0 bases and at J to 1 base, leaving 2 bases not matched to a gene.

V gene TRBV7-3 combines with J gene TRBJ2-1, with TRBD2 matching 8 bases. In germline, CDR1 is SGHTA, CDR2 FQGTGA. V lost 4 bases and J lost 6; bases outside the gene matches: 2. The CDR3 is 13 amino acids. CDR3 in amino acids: CASSYGTSNEQFF. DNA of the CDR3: TGTGCCAGCAGCTATGGGACTAGCAATGAGCAGTTCTTC.

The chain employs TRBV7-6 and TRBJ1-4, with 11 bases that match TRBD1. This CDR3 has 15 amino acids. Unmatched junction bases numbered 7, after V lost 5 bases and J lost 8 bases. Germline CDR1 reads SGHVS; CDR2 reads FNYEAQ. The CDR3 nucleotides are TGTGCCAGCAGCGAGAGGACAGGGGGCGGAGAAAAACTGTTTTTT. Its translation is CASSERTGGGEKLFF. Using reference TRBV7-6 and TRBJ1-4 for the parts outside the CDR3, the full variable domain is GAGVSQSPRYKVTKRGQDVALRCDPISGHVSLYWYRQALGQGPEFLTYFNYEAQQDKSGLPNDRFSAERPEGSISTLTIQRTEQRDSAMYRCASSERTGGGEKLFFGSGTQLSVL.

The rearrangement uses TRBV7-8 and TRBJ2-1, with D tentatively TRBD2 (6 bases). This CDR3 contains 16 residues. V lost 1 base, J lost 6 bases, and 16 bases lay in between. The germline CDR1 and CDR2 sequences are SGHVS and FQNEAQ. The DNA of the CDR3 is TGTGCCAGCAGCTTAGGTCCCGGGAGCGGGCGCAATGAGCAGTTCTTC. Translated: CASSLGPGSGRNEQFF.

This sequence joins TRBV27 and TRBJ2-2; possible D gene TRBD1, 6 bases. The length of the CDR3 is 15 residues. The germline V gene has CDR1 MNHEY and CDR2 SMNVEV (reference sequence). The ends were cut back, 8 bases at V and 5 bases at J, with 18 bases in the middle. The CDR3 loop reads CASYPHRVRTGELFF. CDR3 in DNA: TGTGCCAGCTATCCCCACAGGGTACGGACCGGGGAGCTGTTTTTT.

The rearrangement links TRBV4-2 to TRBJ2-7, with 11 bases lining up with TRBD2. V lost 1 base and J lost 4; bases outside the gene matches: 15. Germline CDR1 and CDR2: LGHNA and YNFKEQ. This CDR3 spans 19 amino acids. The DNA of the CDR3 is TGTGCCAGCAGCCAAGGTCCCTCGGGTGGACTAGCGGGCTGGTACGAGCAGTACTTC. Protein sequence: CASSQGPSGGLAGWYEQYF.

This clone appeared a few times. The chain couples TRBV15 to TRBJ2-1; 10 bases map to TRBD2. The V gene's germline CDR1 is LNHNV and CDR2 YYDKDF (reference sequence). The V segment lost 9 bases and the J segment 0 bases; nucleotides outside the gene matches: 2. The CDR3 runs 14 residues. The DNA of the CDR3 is TGTGCCACGAAGCGGGAGGGCTCCTACAATGAGCAGTTCTTC. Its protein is CATKREGSYNEQFF.

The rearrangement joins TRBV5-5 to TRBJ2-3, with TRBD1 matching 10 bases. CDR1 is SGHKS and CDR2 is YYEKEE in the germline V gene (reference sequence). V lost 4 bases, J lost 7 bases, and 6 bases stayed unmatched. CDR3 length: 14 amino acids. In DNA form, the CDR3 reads TGTGCCAGCAGCCCTCGGGACAGGGGAAATACGCAGTATTTT. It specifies CASSPRDRGNTQYF.

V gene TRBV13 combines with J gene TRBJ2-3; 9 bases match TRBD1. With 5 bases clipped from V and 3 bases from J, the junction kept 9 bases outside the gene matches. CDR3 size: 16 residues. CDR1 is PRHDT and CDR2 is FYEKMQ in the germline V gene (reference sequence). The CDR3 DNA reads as TGTGCCAGCAGCCCCGCGGACAGGGGAAAAACAGATACGCAGTATTTT. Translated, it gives CASSPADRGKTDTQYF.

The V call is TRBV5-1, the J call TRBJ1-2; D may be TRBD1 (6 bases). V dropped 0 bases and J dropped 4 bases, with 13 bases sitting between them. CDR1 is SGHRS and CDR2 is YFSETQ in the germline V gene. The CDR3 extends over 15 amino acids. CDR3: CASSLEGGLGYGYTF. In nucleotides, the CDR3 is TGCGCCAGCAGCTTGGAAGGGGGATTAGGCTATGGCTACACCTTC.